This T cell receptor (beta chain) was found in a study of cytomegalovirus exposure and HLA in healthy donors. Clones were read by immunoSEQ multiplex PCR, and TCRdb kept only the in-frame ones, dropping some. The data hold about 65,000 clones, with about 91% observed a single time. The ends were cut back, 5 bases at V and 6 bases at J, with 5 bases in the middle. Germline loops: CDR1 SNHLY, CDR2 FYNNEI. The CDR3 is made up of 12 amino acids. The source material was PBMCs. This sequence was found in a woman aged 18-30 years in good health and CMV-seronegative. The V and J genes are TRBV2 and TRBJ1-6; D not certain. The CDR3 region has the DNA TGTGCCAGCAGTCTCCGTAATTCACCCCTCCACTTT. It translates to CASSLRNSPLHF.